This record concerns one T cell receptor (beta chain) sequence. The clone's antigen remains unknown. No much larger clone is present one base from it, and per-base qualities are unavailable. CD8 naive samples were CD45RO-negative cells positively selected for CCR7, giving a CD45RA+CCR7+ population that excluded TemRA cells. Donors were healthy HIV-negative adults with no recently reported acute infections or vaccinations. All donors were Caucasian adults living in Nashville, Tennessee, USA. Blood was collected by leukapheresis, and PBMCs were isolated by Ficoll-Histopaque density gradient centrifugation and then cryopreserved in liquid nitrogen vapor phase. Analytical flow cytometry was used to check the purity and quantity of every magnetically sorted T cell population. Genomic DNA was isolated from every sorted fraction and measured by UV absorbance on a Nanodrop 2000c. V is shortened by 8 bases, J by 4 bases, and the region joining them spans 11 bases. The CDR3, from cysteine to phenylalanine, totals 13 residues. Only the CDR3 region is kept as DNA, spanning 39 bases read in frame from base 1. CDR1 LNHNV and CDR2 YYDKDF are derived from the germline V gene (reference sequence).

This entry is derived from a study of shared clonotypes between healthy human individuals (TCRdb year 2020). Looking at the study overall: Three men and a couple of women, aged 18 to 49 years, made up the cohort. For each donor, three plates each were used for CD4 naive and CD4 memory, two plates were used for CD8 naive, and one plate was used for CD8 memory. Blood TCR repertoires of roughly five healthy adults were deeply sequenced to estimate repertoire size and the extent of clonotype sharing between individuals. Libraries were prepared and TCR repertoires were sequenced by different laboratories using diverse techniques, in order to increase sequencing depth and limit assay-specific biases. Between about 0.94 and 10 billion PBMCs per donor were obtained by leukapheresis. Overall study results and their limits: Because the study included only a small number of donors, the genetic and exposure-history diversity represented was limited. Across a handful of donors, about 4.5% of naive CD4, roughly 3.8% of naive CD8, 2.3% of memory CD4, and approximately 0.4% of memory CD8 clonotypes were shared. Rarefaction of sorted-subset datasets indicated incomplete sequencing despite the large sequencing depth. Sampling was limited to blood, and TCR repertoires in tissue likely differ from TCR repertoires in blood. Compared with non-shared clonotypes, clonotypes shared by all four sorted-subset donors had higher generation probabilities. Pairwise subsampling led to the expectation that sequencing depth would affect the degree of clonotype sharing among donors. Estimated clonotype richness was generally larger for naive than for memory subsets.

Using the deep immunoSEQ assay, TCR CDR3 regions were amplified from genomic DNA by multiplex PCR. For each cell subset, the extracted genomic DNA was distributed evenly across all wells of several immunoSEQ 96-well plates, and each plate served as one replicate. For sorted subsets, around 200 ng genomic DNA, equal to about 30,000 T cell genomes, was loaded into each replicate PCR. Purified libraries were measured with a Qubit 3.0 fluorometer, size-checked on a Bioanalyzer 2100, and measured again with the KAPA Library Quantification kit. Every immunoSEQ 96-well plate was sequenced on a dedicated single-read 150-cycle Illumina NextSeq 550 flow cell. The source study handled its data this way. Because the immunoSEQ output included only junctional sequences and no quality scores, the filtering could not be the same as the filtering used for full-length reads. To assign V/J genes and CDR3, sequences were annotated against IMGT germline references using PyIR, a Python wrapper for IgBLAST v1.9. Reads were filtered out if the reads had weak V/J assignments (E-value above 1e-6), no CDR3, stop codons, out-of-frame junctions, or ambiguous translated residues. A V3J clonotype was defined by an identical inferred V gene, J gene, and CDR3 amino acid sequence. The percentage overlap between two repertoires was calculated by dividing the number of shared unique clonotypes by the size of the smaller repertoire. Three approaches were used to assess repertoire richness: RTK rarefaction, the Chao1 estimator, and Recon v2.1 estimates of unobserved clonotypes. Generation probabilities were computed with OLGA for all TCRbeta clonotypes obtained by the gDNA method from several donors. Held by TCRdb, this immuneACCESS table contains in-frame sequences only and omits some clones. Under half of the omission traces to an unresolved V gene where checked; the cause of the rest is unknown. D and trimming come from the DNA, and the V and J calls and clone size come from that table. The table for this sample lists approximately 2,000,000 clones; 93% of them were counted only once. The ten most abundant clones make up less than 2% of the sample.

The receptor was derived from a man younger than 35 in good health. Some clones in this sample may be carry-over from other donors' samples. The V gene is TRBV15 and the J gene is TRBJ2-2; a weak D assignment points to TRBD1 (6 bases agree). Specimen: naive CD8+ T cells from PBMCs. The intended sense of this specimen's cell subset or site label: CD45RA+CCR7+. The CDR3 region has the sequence CATEYRVTGELFF. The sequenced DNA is TGTGCCACCGAGTACAGGGTCACCGGGGAGCTGTTTTTT.